This entry lists 21 T cell receptor beta chains sequenced from one sample in a study of vaccination and CD4 T cells after COVID-19. Documented treatment: approximately 11-day PBMC culture with coronavirus spike peptide pools or control peptides (ViraFEST assay). Sequenced with the Oncomine TCR Beta short-read assay was DNA taken from cultured CD4+ T cells. Each CDR3 protein is one row after TCRdb ran MiXCR on the PCR reads. Altogether under 6,500 distinct CDR3 sequences are present, around 79% being singletons, with the ten largest covering about 19%. Their specific antigens are unknown. Sequenced material: CD4+ T cells from blood, cultured in vitro. The receptors shown here come from a human donor who had recovered from COVID-19.

This chain uses TRBV10-3 with TRBJ1-5; D ambiguous. Between the trimmed V and J ends, which lost 6 bases and 7 bases, there was a span of 13 bases. The germline gives CDR1 ENHRY, CDR2 SYGVKD. The CDR3 spans 13 residues. CDR3 in amino acids: CAIRAGSAQPQHF. In DNA form, the CDR3 reads TGTGCCATCAGAGCTGGAAGCGCGCAGCCCCAGCATTTT.

The chain joins TRBV11-3 to TRBJ2-3; D is unresolved. V lost 0 bases and J lost 2, with 6 bases in between. Per germline, CDR1 SGHNT and CDR2 YENEEA. The CDR3 has 14 amino acids. CDR3 DNA: TGTGCCAGCAGCTTAGATGGGAACACAGATACGCAGTATTTT. Its translation is CASSLDGNTDTQYF.

This clonotype has a single count. The chain has TRBV6-4 and TRBJ1-6; D remains unclear. The CDR3 contains 13 residues. Germline V CDR1 and CDR2: MRHNA, SNTAGT. Deletions cut 3 bases from V and 10 bases from J, with 10 bases between. CDR3 sequence reads: CASSDLVNSPLHF. Written as DNA, the CDR3 is TGTGCCAGCAGTGATCTCGTAAACTCACCCCTCCACTTT.

This clonotype ranks as large. This chain uses TRBV7-2 with TRBJ2-2; 7 bases map to TRBD2. CDR1 and CDR2 (germline): SGHTA, FQGNSA. Unmatched junction bases numbered 9, after V lost 9 bases and J lost 5 bases. The CDR3 is made up of 14 amino acids. Here the CDR3 DNA reads TGTGCCAGTAATCCGGGAGGAAATACCGGGGAGCTGTTTTTT. Protein: CASNPGGNTGELFF.

CDR3 sequence: CASSLHLTSNQPQHF. CDR3 bases: TGTGCCAGCAGTTTACACCTCACTAGCAATCAGCCCCAGCATTTT. The chain recombines TRBV28 with TRBJ1-5; D uncertain. Germline CDR1 and CDR2: MDHEN and SYDVKM. This CDR3 has 15 residues. V was shortened by 2 bases and J by 0 bases, with 8 bases between the two germline ends. Filled out from reference TRBV28 and TRBJ1-5, the complete variable domain reads DVKVTQSSRYLVKRTGEKVFLECVQDMDHENMFWYRQDPGLGLRLIYFSYDVKMKEKGDIPEGYSVSREKKERFSLILESASTNQTSMYLCASSLHLTSNQPQHFGDGTRLSIL.

This clonotype occurred once. The chain uses TRBV6-5 and TRBJ2-3; D is possibly TRBD1 or TRBD2 (5 bases each). The germline V and J ends were trimmed by 2 bases and 1 base, with 10 bases remaining between them. The V gene's germline CDR1 is MNHEY and CDR2 SVGAGI. The CDR3 is 15 residues long. CDR3 in amino acids: CASSYGTWGTDTQYF. As DNA, the CDR3 is TGTGCCAGCAGTTACGGGACCTGGGGCACAGATACGCAGTATTTT.

This clonotype is categorized as large. The chain combines TRBV27 with TRBJ1-5, with 10 bases identical to TRBD1. The CDR3 is 18 amino acids. Germline values: CDR1 MNHEY, CDR2 SMNVEV (reference sequence). V lost 5 bases to trimming and J lost 10 bases; unmatched junction nucleotides: 20. CDR3 loop: CASSLTGTGVLRHEPQHF. In DNA form, the CDR3 reads TGTGCCAGCAGTCTAACCGGGACAGGGGTTTTGCGACACGAACCCCAGCATTTT.

V is TRBV6-1 and J is TRBJ1-1; D is unresolved. Germline assignment: CDR1 MNHNS and CDR2 SASEGT. The CDR3 covers 14 residues. The germline V and J ends were trimmed by 2 bases and 2 bases, with 9 bases remaining between them. The DNA for the CDR3 is TGTGCCAGCAGTGAAAGTCCGGGTAACACTGAAGCTTTCTTT. Its protein product is CASSESPGNTEAFF.

The chain carries TRBV7-9 and TRBJ2-1; TRBD2 matches 9 bases. V was pared by 3 bases and J by 4 bases, with 7 bases of the junction left unmatched. The CDR3 runs 16 residues. Germline V gene lookup returns CDR1 SEHNR and CDR2 FQNEAQ (reference sequence). CDR3 nucleotide sequence: TGTGCCAGCAGCTTCCCTGGGACTAGCCTTTACAATGAGCAGTTCTTC. It codes for CASSFPGTSLYNEQFF.

This chain uses TRBV7-8 with TRBJ1-4; D unclear. The V end was cut by 3 bases, the J end by 8 bases, with 4 bases between. Germline V gives CDR1 SGHVS, CDR2 FQNEAQ. The CDR3 loop spans 11 amino acids. For the CDR3, the DNA is TGTGCCAGCAGCTTTAGAGAAAAACTGTTTTTT. It encodes CASSFREKLFF.

The chain uses TRBV10-3 and TRBJ2-7; a weak D match, TRBD2 (6 bases). V was trimmed by 2 bases and J by 0 bases, leaving 11 bases between them. This CDR3 is 15 amino acids long. Germline V lookup: CDR1 ENHRY, CDR2 SYGVKD. The CDR3 here is CAISEEGRPSYEQYF. In nucleotides, the CDR3 is TGTGCCATCAGTGAGGAGGGGAGGCCCTCCTACGAGCAGTACTTC.

J is TRBJ2-7 and V is TRBV15, with TRBD1 matching over 12 bases. After removal of 0 bases from V and 4 bases from J, the junction contained 10 bases not matched to a gene. Germline CDR1 reads LNHNV; CDR2 reads YYDKDF (reference sequence). This CDR3 region has 18 residues. The CDR3 sequence is CATSRDLISGQGAYEQYF. The CDR3 region has the DNA TGTGCCACCAGCAGAGATCTAATTTCGGGACAGGGGGCATACGAGCAGTACTTC. The full variable domain, with the rest looked up from reference TRBV15 and TRBJ2-7, is DAMVIQNPRYQVTQFGKPVTLSCSQTLNHNVMYWYQQKSSQAPKLLFHYYDKDFNNEADTPDNFQSRRPNTSFCFLDIRSPGLGDTAMYLCATSRDLISGQGAYEQYFGPGTRLTVT.

J is TRBJ1-5 and V is TRBV6-1; D is perhaps TRBD1 (6 bases). The CDR3 length is 16 residues. Trimming took off 6 bases at V and 0 bases at J, with 15 bases between the two ends. Germline lookup yields CDR1 MNHNS and CDR2 SASEGT. CDR3 in DNA: TGTGCCAGCAGACGAGTGCAGGGGTATAGCAATCAGCCCCAGCATTTT. Its protein is CASRRVQGYSNQPQHF.

The J gene is TRBJ2-5, the V gene TRBV20-1; 7 bases fit TRBD1. CDR1 and CDR2 (germline): DFQATT, SNEGSKA (reference sequence). Unmatched junction bases numbered 8, after V lost 3 bases and J lost 4 bases. This CDR3 has 14 residues. CDR3: CSASRQGVGETQYF. The CDR3 DNA reads as TGCAGTGCTAGTAGACAGGGTGTCGGAGAGACCCAGTACTTC.

The chain combines TRBV20-1 with TRBJ1-5; TRBD1 aligns across 7 bases. The CDR3 contains 15 residues. CDR1 and CDR2 (germline): DFQATT, SNEGSKA (reference sequence). V lost 1 base to trimming and J lost 2 bases; unmatched junction nucleotides: 5. This CDR3 is CSARAGGSGNQPQHF. CDR3 nucleotide sequence: TGCAGTGCTAGAGCAGGGGGTTCGGGCAATCAGCCCCAGCATTTT.

The chain's CDR3 is CASNLRGGHNEQFF. CDR3 DNA: TGTGCCAGCAACCTCCGGGGAGGACACAATGAGCAGTTCTTC. The chain couples TRBV7-2 to TRBJ2-1; D is perhaps TRBD2 (6 bases). This CDR3 spans 14 amino acids. The V end lost 7 bases, the J end lost 5 bases, and 15 bases lay between the germline ends. CDR1 and CDR2 (germline): SGHTA, FQGNSA.

The V gene is TRBV7-2, the J gene TRBJ1-2; weak D call: TRBD1 (6 bases). Germline-derived CDR1 and CDR2 are SGHTA and FQGNSA. CDR3 length equals 14 residues. V was shortened by 5 bases and J by 4 bases, with 14 bases between the two germline ends. The CDR3 DNA reads TGTGCCAGCAGCCCACAGGGTACTGCCTATGGCTACACCTTC. Protein sequence: CASSPQGTAYGYTF.

The chain recombines TRBV7-3 with TRBJ2-2; D ambiguous. The V and J ends lost 6 bases and 8 bases respectively, with 13 bases between them. CDR1 SGHTA and CDR2 FQGTGA come from the germline V gene. The length of the CDR3 is 13 residues. The DNA of the CDR3 is TGTGCCAGCAGTCCACATAGCTCGGGGGAGCTGTTTTTT. It codes for CASSPHSSGELFF. Filled out from reference TRBV7-3 and TRBJ2-2, the complete variable domain reads GAGVSQTPSNKVTEKGKYVELRCDPISGHTALYWYRQSLGQGPEFLIYFQGTGAADDSGLPNDRFFAVRPEGSVSTLKIQRTERGDSAVYLCASSPHSSGELFFGEGSRLTVL.

This clonotype was found once. The rearrangement links TRBV28 to TRBJ2-1; TRBD2 matches at 9 bases. Trimming took 6 bases from V and 7 from J; bases not matched to a gene: 16. Germline-derived CDR1 and CDR2 are MDHEN and SYDVKM. The CDR3 is 17 residues long. DNA for the CDR3: TGTGCCAGCAGACTACAATTGTTTAGCGGGAGCGGAAATGAGCAGTTCTTC. Its translation is CASRLQLFSGSGNEQFF.

The chain is built from TRBV4-1 and TRBJ2-4, with unresolved D. This CDR3 is 16 amino acids long. CDR1 is MGHRA and CDR2 is YSYEKL in the germline V gene. V gave up 0 bases and J gave up 1 base, with 10 bases separating them. The CDR3 protein is CASSQDHIGAKNIQYF. The CDR3 region has the DNA TGCGCCAGCAGCCAAGATCATATAGGGGCCAAAAACATTCAGTACTTC.

The chain recombines TRBV12-3 or TRBV12-4 with TRBJ2-3; no firm D call. This CDR3 has 15 residues. V gave up 5 bases and J gave up 0 bases, with 12 bases separating them. The DNA for the CDR3 is TGTGCCAGCAGTCCGGAGCGAGCTAGCACAGATACGCAGTATTTT. Encoded protein: CASSPERASTDTQYF.